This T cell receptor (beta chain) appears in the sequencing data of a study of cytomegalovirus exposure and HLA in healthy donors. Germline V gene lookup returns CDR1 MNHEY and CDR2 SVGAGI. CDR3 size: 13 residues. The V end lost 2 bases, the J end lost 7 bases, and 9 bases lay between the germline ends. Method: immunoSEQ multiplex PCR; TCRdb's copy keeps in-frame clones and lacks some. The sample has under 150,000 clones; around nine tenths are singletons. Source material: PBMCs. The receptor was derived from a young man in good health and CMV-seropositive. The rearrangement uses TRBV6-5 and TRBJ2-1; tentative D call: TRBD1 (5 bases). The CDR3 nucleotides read TGTGCCAGCAGTTACGGCGGACATAATGAGCAGTTCTTC. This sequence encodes CASSYGGHNEQFF.